This TCR beta chain was documented in a study of shared clonotypes between healthy human individuals. Sequenced by immunoSEQ multiplex PCR; TCRdb stores in-frame clones only, minus some. Of under 2,000,000 clones listed, about 95% are singletons. Terminally differentiated effector memory CD45RA+ cells were excluded by CCR7 positive selection of CD45RO-negative cells. All donors were Caucasian adults living in Nashville, Tennessee. Germline V gene data show CDR1 as MNHEY and CDR2 as SMNVEV (reference sequence). The CDR3 consists of 13 residues. Germline trimming cut 6 bases from V and 0 bases from J; bases unmatched to any gene: 2.

The rearrangement joins TRBV27 to TRBJ2-7; 7 nucleotides match TRBD2. Specimen: naive CD8+ T cells sorted from blood. The source of this sequence is a man between 18 and 35 years old in good health. The CDR3 loop reads CASRWGGSYEQYF. The CDR3 bases are TGTGCCAGCAGGTGGGGGGGCTCCTACGAGCAGTACTTC.